The sequence of this T cell receptor (beta chain) was determined in a study of tumor-infiltrating lymphocytes in primary liver carcinoma. Extraction of RNA together with DNA used about 18-31 mg of unsorted bulk tissue. This clonotype was observed at least ten times. Priming with a constant-region primer yielded TCR beta cDNA from 500 ng total RNA. Libraries covering TCR beta were generated through three nested multiplex PCR rounds (using a slightly modified ARM-PCR). TCRdb used MiXCR to reprocess the multiplex PCR reads, holding one entry per CDR3 protein. The sample yields 90,000 to 100,000 distinct CDR3 sequences, more than 65% seen once. The specimen sequenced was liver tumor tissue from sampling region 5. As for subset: tumor region T5, tumor centre. This sequence originates from a woman in her sixties with primary liver carcinoma and hepatitis B virus infection.

The CDR3 DNA follows: TGTGCCAGCAGTTACGTCCTAGGGATTACTGAAGCTTTCTTT. Protein product: CASSYVLGITEAFF. The rearrangement uses TRBV6-5 and TRBJ1-1; D not certain. Looked up from germline, CDR1 is MNHEY and CDR2 is SVGAGI. This CDR3 has 14 amino acids. The V gene lost 2 bases and the J gene lost 5 bases, with 12 bases spanning the gap.